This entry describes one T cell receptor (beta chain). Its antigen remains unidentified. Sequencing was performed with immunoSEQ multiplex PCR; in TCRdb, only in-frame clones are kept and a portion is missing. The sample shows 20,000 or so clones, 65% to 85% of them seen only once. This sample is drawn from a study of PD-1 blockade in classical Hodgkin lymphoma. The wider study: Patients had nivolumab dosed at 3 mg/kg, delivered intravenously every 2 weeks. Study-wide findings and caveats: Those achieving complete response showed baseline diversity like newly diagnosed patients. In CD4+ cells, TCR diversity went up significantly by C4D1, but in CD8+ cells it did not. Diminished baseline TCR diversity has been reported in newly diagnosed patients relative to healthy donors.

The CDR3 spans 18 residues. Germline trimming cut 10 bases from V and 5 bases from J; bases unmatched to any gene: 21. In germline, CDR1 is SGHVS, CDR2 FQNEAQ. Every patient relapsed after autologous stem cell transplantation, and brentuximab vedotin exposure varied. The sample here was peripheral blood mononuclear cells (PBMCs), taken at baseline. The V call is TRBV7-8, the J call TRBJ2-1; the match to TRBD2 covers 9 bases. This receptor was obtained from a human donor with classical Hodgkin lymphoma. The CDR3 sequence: CANPPTGLVWTSDNEQFF. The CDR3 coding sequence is TGTGCCAACCCTCCTACAGGGCTCGTTTGGACTAGCGACAATGAGCAGTTCTTC.